This TCR beta chain is from a study of T-cell memory formation after mild COVID-19. In the study overall: TCR clusters were mostly confined to one donor each.

This clonotype was seen at least ten times. The antigen is not known. Per germline, CDR1 SQVTM and CDR2 ANQGSEA. This CDR3 has 15 amino acids. V lost 6 bases, J lost 5 bases, and 12 bases stayed unmatched. Study results and caveats: Detection of some responders pre-infection suggested pre-existing cross-reactive memory T cells participated. Researchers could not confirm that second-wave clones peaking on day 37 targeted SARS-CoV-2. Most CD4+ clones that shrank were in CM and EM, while CD8+ ones turned up in EMRA.

Each CDR3 protein is one row after TCRdb ran MiXCR on the 5' RACE reads. The profile shows roughly 300,000 distinct CDR3 sequences, 8% to 9% of them singletons. The chain uses TRBV29-1 and TRBJ2-5; 10 nucleotides align to TRBD2. Sequenced input: PBMCs or a T cell subset sorted from them (not recorded which). This TCR was recovered from a man aged 18 to 29 who had mild COVID-19 (a few samples of this study predate the infection). Cell type and time point are not known. The CDR3 sequence is CSVDGTSGVYETQYF. The CDR3 DNA follows: TGCAGCGTAGATGGAACTAGCGGGGTCTACGAGACCCAGTACTTC.